This TCR beta chain was identified in a study of cytomegalovirus exposure and HLA in healthy donors. The CDR3 totals 16 residues. Looked up from germline, CDR1 is KGHSH and CDR2 is LQKENI. V lost 3 bases and J 4 bases, leaving 15 bases between the germline ends. PCR involved 60 Vbeta and 13 Jbeta primers. Only in-frame clones appear in the TCRdb table, and some are missing; sequencing was by immunoSEQ multiplex PCR. The profile covers roughly 100,000 clones, with 76% appearing a single time and over 9% taken by the ten largest. J is TRBJ1-4 and V is TRBV18; D is possibly TRBD1 (5 bases). The source is a woman younger than 30 in good health and CMV-seropositive. The specimen was PBMCs. Here the CDR3 DNA reads TGTGCCAGCTCACCGCCCGGGGGAGCTCTTAATGAAAAACTGTTTTTT. This sequence encodes CASSPPGGALNEKLFF.